This is a list of T cell receptor beta chains from one sample in a study of blood T cell repertoires in COVID-19. Generated by immunoSEQ multiplex PCR, the TCRdb table keeps only in-frame clones and is missing some. The sample includes about 260,000 clones, roughly 88% of them seen just once. Sequencing used peripheral blood. The origin of the receptors is a human donor in a cohort sampled during active COVID-19. The CDR3 runs from the conserved cysteine through the conserved F or W. A D gene is named only where the DNA matches it firmly. Some rows have no size entry. The others give once, few or many, or a class for an expanded clone.

j_gene,abundance,v_gene,d_gene,CDR3nt,CDR3aa
TRBJ1-5,-,TRBV6-5,-,TGTGCCAGCAGTTACAGGAGAACTAGCAATCAGCCCCAGCATTTT,CASSYRRTSNQPQHF
TRBJ2-3,-,TRBV7-9,-,TGTGCCAGCAGCGGGGGACAGAGCGGGGATACGCAGTATTTT,CASSGGQSGDTQYF
TRBJ2-7,-,TRBV11-2,TRBD2,TGTGCCAGCAGCCCTAGCGGGGGATACTACGAGCAGTACTTC,CASSPSGGYYEQYF
TRBJ1-6,once,TRBV3-1/TRBV3-2,TRBD1,TGTGCCAGCAGCTTTTCGACAGGGAATAATTCACCCCTCCACTTT,CASSFSTGNNSPLHF
TRBJ1-3,-,TRBV3-1/TRBV3-2,TRBD1,TGTGCCAGCAGCCAAGCCCGCGGACAGGGCCTGAGTGGAAACACCATATATTTT,CASSQARGQGLSGNTIYF
TRBJ2-7,-,TRBV30,TRBD1,TGTGCCTGGAGCACCGGGACAGGGGGCAGCGAGCAGTACTTC,CAWSTGTGGSEQYF
TRBJ1-4,-,TRBV6-5,-,TGTGCCAGCAGGGACTTGGGGGCGAGGGAAAAACTGTTTTTT,CASRDLGAREKLFF
TRBJ2-3,-,TRBV3-1/TRBV3-2,TRBD2,TGTGCCAGCACCCTAGCGGGGACAGATACGCAGTATTTT,CASTLAGTDTQYF
TRBJ1-2,-,TRBV4-2,-,TGTGCCAGCAGCCAAGGGACTCGTTATGGCTACACCTTC,CASSQGTRYGYTF
TRBJ2-7,few,TRBV5-6,TRBD2,TGTGCCAGCAGCGAAAGCGGGAGGCCCTACGAGCAGTACTTC,CASSESGRPYEQYF
TRBJ2-3,-,TRBV7-9,-,TGTGCCAGCATCGGAGAGGGAACGCAGTATTTT,CASIGEGTQYF
TRBJ1-4,few,TRBV7-9,-,TGTGCCAGCCGGGTAGTCGGGGCTAATGAAAAACTGTTTTTT,CASRVVGANEKLFF
TRBJ2-7,-,TRBV7-9,-,TGTGCCAGCAGCCCCAGAGGGGGGGTTCGCGAGCAGTACTTC,CASSPRGGVREQYF
TRBJ2-5,-,TRBV13,TRBD2,TGTGCCAGCAGCTTAGGTTCCAGGGTTTGGGGCGGGAGTTCAGAGACCCAGTACTTC,CASSLGSRVWGGSSETQYF
TRBJ1-5,-,TRBV19,-,TGTGCCAGTAGTATCGGATCTTGGAGAGGTCAGCCCCAGCATTTT,CASSIGSWRGQPQHF
TRBJ2-7,-,TRBV10-3,-,TGTGCCATCAGTGAGTCCAGCCGGGTGGCCTACACGGAGCAGTACTTC,CAISESSRVAYTEQYF
TRBJ2-7,-,TRBV5-5,TRBD1,TGTGCCAGCAGCTTGGTGGGACAGGGCTACTACTACGAGCAGTACTTC,CASSLVGQGYYYEQYF
TRBJ2-5,-,TRBV4-1,TRBD2,TGCGCCAGCAGCCTTACTAGCGGGGAGACCCAGTACTTC,CASSLTSGETQYF
TRBJ1-1,-,TRBV19,-,TGTGCCAGTAGTATAGATCCACAGCCGAACACTGAAGCTTTCTTT,CASSIDPQPNTEAFF
TRBJ1-1,-,TRBV30,TRBD1,TGTGCCTGGAGGGACAGGATGAACACTGAAGCTTTCTTT,CAWRDRMNTEAFF
TRBJ2-5,-,TRBV4-1,-,TGCGCCAGCAGCCCGGGGAGGGGGTACCAAGAGACCCAGTACTTC,CASSPGRGYQETQYF
TRBJ2-7,-,TRBV3-1/TRBV3-2,TRBD1,TGTGCCAGCAGCCCCACAGGGGGATCCTACGAGCAGTACTTC,CASSPTGGSYEQYF
TRBJ2-7,-,TRBV7-9,-,TGTGCCAGCAGCCCACGAGGAGAGGGAGGACCCTACGAGCAGTACTTC,CASSPRGEGGPYEQYF
TRBJ2-7,-,TRBV6-5,-,TGTGCCAGCAGTTCCCCAGGGTCGGGGGTAGTCGAGCAGTACTTC,CASSSPGSGVVEQYF
TRBJ1-2,-,TRBV28,TRBD1,TGTGCCAGCAGCCCTACCTTGGACAGGGGCGATGGCTACACCTTC,CASSPTLDRGDGYTF
TRBJ2-7,-,TRBV6-1,TRBD1,TGTGCCAGCAGTGAAGCGTTAGGACAGGGTGCTTACGAGCAGTACTTC,CASSEALGQGAYEQYF